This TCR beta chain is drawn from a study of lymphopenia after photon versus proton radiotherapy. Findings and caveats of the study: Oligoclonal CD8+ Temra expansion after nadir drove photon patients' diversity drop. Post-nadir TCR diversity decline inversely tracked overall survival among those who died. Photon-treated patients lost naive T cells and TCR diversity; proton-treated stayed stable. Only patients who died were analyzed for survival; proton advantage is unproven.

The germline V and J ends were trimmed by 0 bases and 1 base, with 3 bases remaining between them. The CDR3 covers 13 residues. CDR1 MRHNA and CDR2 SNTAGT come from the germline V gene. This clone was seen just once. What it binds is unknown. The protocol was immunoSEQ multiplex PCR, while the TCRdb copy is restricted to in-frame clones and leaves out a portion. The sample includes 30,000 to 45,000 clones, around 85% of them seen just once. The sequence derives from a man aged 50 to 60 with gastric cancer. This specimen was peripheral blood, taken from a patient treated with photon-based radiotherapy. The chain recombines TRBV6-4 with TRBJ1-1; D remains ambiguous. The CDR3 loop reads CASSDSENTEAFF. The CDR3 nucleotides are TGTGCCAGCAGTGACTCGGAGAACACTGAAGCTTTCTTT.